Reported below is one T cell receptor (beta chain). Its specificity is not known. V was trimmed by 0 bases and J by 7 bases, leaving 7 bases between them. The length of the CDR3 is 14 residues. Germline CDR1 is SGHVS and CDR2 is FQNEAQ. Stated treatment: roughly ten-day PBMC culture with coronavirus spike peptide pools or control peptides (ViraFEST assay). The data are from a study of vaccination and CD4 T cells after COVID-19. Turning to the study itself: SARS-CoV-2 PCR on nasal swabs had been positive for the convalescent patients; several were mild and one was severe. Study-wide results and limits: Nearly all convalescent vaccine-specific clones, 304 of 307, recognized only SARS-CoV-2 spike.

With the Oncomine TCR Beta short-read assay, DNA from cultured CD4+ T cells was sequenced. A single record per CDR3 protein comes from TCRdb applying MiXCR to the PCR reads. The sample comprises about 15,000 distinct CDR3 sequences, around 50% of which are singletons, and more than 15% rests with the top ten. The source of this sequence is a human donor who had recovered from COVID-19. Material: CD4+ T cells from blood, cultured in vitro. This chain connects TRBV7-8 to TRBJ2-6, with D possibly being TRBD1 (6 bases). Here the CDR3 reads CASSLAGGANVLTF. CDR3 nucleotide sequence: TGTGCCAGCAGCTTAGCAGGGGGTGCCAACGTCCTGACTTTC.